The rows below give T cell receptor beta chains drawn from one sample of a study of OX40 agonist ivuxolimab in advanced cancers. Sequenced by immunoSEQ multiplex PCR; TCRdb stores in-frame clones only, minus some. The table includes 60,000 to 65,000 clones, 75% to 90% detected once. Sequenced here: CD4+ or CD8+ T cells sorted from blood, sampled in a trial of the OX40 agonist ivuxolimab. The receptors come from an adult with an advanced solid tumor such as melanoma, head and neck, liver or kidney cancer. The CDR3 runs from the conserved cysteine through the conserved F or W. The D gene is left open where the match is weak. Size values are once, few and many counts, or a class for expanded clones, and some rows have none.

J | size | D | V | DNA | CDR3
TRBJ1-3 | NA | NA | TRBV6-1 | TGTGCCAGCAGTGGATCCTTGGCATCTTACTCTGGAAACACCATATATTTT | CASSGSLASYSGNTIYF
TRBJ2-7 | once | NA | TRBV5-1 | TGCGCCAGCAGCTTCGCAGCTTCCTACGAGCAGTACTTC | CASSFAASYEQYF
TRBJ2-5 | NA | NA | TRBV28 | TGTGCCAGCAGTTTATGGGATTTAGGGCCAGTCCAAGAGACCCAGTACTTC | CASSLWDLGPVQETQYF
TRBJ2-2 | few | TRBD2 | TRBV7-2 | TGTGCCAGCAGCTTACTAGCGGGAGTTGGCGGGGAGCTGTTTTTT | CASSLLAGVGGELFF
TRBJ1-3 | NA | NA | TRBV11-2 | TGTGCCAGCATCCTAACGGGGGAGAGCTCTGGAAACACCATATATTTT | CASILTGESSGNTIYF
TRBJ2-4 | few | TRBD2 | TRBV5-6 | TGTGCCAGCAGCCGGGCGGGGGGGCGCAACATTCAGTACTTC | CASSRAGGRNIQYF
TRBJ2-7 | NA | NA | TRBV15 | TGTGCCACCAGCAGAGACCCCATGGACAGCTACTACGAGCAGTACTTC | CATSRDPMDSYYEQYF
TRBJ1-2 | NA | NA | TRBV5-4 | TGTGCCAGCAGCCCTGACCAGGGCTACTATGGCTACACCTTC | CASSPDQGYYGYTF
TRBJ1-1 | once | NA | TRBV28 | TGTGCCAGCACTCTATTGCACATGAACACTGAAGCTTTCTTT | CASTLLHMNTEAFF
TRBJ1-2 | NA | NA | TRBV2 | TGTGCCAGCAGTGCCCCAGGGGTGGAAGGGGGCTACACCTTC | CASSAPGVEGGYTF
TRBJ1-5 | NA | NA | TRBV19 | TGTGCCAGTATTTCTAGGGGGGCAGGGGGCAATCAGCCCCAGCATTTT | CASISRGAGGNQPQHF
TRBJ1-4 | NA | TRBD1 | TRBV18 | TGTGCCAGCTCACTCGTTCAGGGGGCTGGTGAAAAACTGTTTTTT | CASSLVQGAGEKLFF
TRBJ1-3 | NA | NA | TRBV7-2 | TGTGCCAGCAGCTTAGTGATAGGCTCTGGAAACACCATATATTTT | CASSLVIGSGNTIYF
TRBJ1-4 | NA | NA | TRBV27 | TGTGCCAGCGGCAGGGCAGGTGCAACTAATGAAAAACTGTTTTTT | CASGRAGATNEKLFF
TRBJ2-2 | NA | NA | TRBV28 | TGTGCCAGCAGAAGGGACTGGAACACCGGGGAGCTGTTTTTT | CASRRDWNTGELFF
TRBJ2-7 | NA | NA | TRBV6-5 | TGTGCCAGCAGTTCGGGGACCGGCACGCGGCTTTTC | CASSSGTGTRLF
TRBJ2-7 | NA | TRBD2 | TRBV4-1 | TGCGCCAGCAGACTAGGGCGCCTTAGCGGGAGTTTTTACGAGCAGTACTTC | CASRLGRLSGSFYEQYF
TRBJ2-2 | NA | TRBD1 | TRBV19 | TGTGCCAGTAGTACCAGGGGGAATTCGGGGACCGGGGAGCTGTTTTTT | CASSTRGNSGTGELFF
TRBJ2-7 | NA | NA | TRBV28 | TGTGCCAGCAGTCAAACCTACAGCGACGAGCAGTACTTC | CASSQTYSDEQYF
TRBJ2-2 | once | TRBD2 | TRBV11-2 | TGTGCCAGCAGCAAAACTAGCGTCCCCACCGGGGAGCTGTTTTTT | CASSKTSVPTGELFF
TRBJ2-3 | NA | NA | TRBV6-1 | TGTGCCAGCAGTGCAAATAGGAACCCCACGCAGTATTTT | CASSANRNPTQYF
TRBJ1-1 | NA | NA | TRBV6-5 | TGTGCCAGCAGTTACGGCAGGACGAACACTGAAGCTTTCTTT | CASSYGRTNTEAFF
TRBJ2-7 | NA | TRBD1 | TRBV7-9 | TGTGCCAGCAGCTTAGACCGGGACAGGGCCTACGAGCAGTACTTC | CASSLDRDRAYEQYF
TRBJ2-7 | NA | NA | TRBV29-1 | TGCAGCGTTGTTGGAAAGTACGAGCAGTACTTC | CSVVGKYEQYF